This T cell receptor (beta chain) derives from a study of T cells in Graves' hyperthyroidism and ophthalmopathy. Patients with uncontrolled infections, other autoimmune diseases, pregnancy or lactation were excluded. Regarding the study as a whole: The model predicted ophthalmopathy a median roughly 6.3 months before onset. Expanded thyroid clonotypes (above 0.001) were mostly also found in blood.

There are many counts of this clonotype. Its antigen is as yet unknown. From RNA transcripts, TCR beta CDR3 regions were amplified. HTBI primers were the set used in a first-round RT-PCR of the TCR CDR3. TCRdb passed the multiplex PCR reads through MiXCR, listing each CDR3 protein once. The table has over 300,000 distinct CDR3 sequences, around 14% seen once. Sequencing used blood. The TCR was taken from a woman aged 60-70 years with Graves' hyperthyroidism.

Here the CDR3 reads CASSPTFTGNGYTF. CDR3 nucleotide sequence: TGTGCCAGCAGCCCTACCTTCACAGGGAATGGCTACACCTTC. The J gene is TRBJ1-2, the V gene TRBV28; tentatively, D is TRBD1 (6 bases). CDR3 length: 14 amino acids. Trimming pared 6 bases from V and 6 bases from J, leaving 17 bases between. In germline, CDR1 is MDHEN, CDR2 SYDVKM.